The 2 T cell receptor beta chains below all came from one sample that was sequenced in a study of PD-L1 blockade in urothelial cancer. Data came from immunoSEQ multiplex PCR; TCRdb stores just in-frame clones and leaves some out. The profile shows roughly 130,000 clones, approximately 84% of them singletons. Time point specified: pretreatment peripheral blood. The sequencing here drew on PBMCs, taken around atezolizumab (anti-PD-L1) treatment. The receptors derive from a man aged 50-59 years with urothelial cancer.

The J gene is TRBJ2-2, the V gene TRBV27; TRBD2 might be the D (5 bases). V was clipped by 6 bases and J by 7 bases, with 15 bases between them. From germline, CDR1 is MNHEY and CDR2 SMNVEV (reference sequence). CDR3 size: 14 residues. CDR3 sequence reads: CASRKTDEGGELFF. CDR3 sequence (DNA): TGTGCCAGCAGAAAGACCGATGAGGGCGGGGAGCTGTTTTTT.

As concerns this clone: This sample includes further DNA sequences coding for the same CDR3. The chain is built from TRBV28 and TRBJ1-6; TRBD1 is a possible D gene (5 bases). The V gene lost 3 bases and the J gene lost 1 base, with 10 bases spanning the gap. Per the germline V gene, CDR1 is MDHEN and CDR2 is SYDVKM. The CDR3 consists of 16 residues. The CDR3 region has the DNA TGTGCCAGCAGTTTGGGGGGAGGGTCCTATAATTCACCCCTCCACTTT. It encodes CASSLGGGSYNSPLHF.